A single T cell receptor beta chain is shown here with its context. This specimen comes from a study of blood T cell repertoires in COVID-19. About the study: Cohort 3 recovered donors had two negative PCRs, clearance, or symptom resolution.

Ages ranged from roughly 18 to 100 years, with residence in about two dozen US areas. Cohort assignment relied on participant-reported clinical history. In the original workflow: By means of reference gene primer amplification, nucleated cell counts were estimated. Method: immunoSEQ multiplex PCR; TCRdb's copy keeps in-frame clones and lacks some. For V, J and clone size, that table is used; D and trimming come from the DNA. The table has about 170,000 clones, 65% to 80% seen once. The clonotype comes from a woman aged 70-85 years in a cohort exposed to, infected with or recovered from COVID-19 (not recorded which). Sequencing was done on a sample of PBMCs or T cells enriched from blood (not recorded which).

CDR3 loop: CASSRTGNPYEQYF. CDR3 bases: TGTGCCAGTAGTAGAACAGGGAACCCCTACGAGCAGTACTTC. The chain combines TRBV19 with TRBJ2-7, with a tentative D call TRBD1 (6 bases). The CDR3 spans 14 residues. V was pared by 4 bases and J by 2 bases, with 12 bases between. Germline V gives CDR1 LNHDA, CDR2 SQIVND (reference sequence).